This TCR beta chain was documented in a study of glioma-infiltrating T cells after dendritic cell vaccination. Study at large: Patients received three intradermal dendritic cell vaccine injections at biweekly intervals.

Time point described: after dendritic cell vaccination, including at tumor progression/relapse. Generated by immunoSEQ multiplex PCR, the TCRdb table keeps only in-frame clones and is missing some. This table has about 65,000 clones, roughly 86% appearing once. The starting material was blood, obtained after dendritic cell vaccination. This TCR was sampled from a human donor with glioblastoma.

CDR3 residues: CASSEVQGIGNTIYF. The CDR3 DNA is TGTGCCAGCAGTGAGGTACAGGGGATCGGAAACACCATATATTTT. This chain connects TRBV6-1 to TRBJ1-3, with 7 nucleotides matching TRBD1. The CDR3 is made up of 15 amino acids. V lost 3 bases, J lost 4 bases, and 6 bases stayed unmatched. From germline, CDR1 is MNHNS and CDR2 SASEGT.